Following are 32 T cell receptor beta chains from one sample sequenced in a study of regulatory T cells in long-lasting Graves disease (dated by TCRdb to the early 2020s). The time point tag for this specimen amounts to: persistent/refractory GD, antithyroid drugs over 5 years with positive TRAb. For both TCR sequencing and RNA sequencing, RNA was extracted from PBMCs in TRIzol. The protocol used for the library was multiplex PCR. Sequencing took place on an Illumina HiSeq 4000. CDR3 regions were amplified by Arm-PCR with iRepertoire HTBI primers to construct TCR beta libraries. TCRdb ran its own pipeline on the public reads, namely fastp trimming at Q25 and MiXCR clone calling, and kept in-frame beta chains. A single entry per CDR3 protein holds the most common genes and DNA from its merged rows. In this sample the table shows some 430,000 distinct CDR3 sequences, roughly 21% of which occur a single time. Around 7% of the sample is in the top ten clones.

The starting material was peripheral blood mononuclear cells (PBMCs), obtained when the disease was refractory, from a patient treated with antithyroid drugs. These receptors were taken from a female donor with Graves disease.

V and J are TRBV27 and TRBJ2-3; 8 nucleotides match TRBD1. The germline V gene encodes CDR1 MNHEY and CDR2 SMNVEV (reference sequence). J lost 6 bases, V lost 4 bases, and 9 bases had no gene match. The CDR3 totals 15 residues. Written as DNA, the CDR3 is TGTGCCAGCAGTTACGACAGGGGATTGCGCGATACGCAGTATTTT. Residues: CASSYDRGLRDTQYF.

The chain links TRBV20-1 to TRBJ1-5, with D hard to call. This CDR3 region has 13 residues. V gave up 1 base and J gave up 4 bases, with 8 bases separating them. Per the germline V gene, CDR1 is DFQATT and CDR2 is SNEGSKA (reference sequence). This CDR3 is CSARGGVNQPQHF. In DNA form, the CDR3 reads TGCAGTGCTAGAGGCGGGGTGAATCAGCCCCAGCATTTT.

CDR3 nucleotide sequence: TGTGCCAGCAGCCCAAGGACAGGCCCTGGGGGGTGGGCCAACGTCCTGACTTTC. It codes for CASSPRTGPGGWANVLTF. The V gene is TRBV2, the J gene TRBJ2-6; perhaps TRBD1 as D (7 bases). V was clipped by 6 bases and J by 5 bases, with 23 bases between them. The CDR3 length is 18 residues. Germline lookup yields CDR1 SNHLY and CDR2 FYNNEI.

In the case of this clonotype: Just one base apart from a much larger clone, this may be a read error. The chain carries TRBV6-1 and TRBJ1-4; the D is unclear. Looked up from germline, CDR1 is MNHNS and CDR2 is SASEGT. The CDR3 length is 13 residues. V was clipped by 6 bases and J by 9 bases, with 14 bases between them. The CDR3 DNA reads as TGTGCCAGCAGACGGGATTCGATTAAAAAACTGTTTTTT. Protein product: CASRRDSIKKLFF.

This clonotype has a handful of counts. The chain uses TRBV6-4 and TRBJ1-4, with TRBD1 matching 8 bases. Germline V gene sequence: CDR1 MRHNA, CDR2 SNTAGT. The V gene end was trimmed by 2 bases and the J gene end by 10 bases; junction bases not matched to a gene: 15. This CDR3 is built from 17 residues. The CDR3 protein is CASSDAGDRGGIGKLFF. In DNA, the CDR3 is TGTGCCAGCAGTGACGCGGGTGACAGGGGCGGAATTGGAAAACTGTTTTTT.

V gene TRBV7-2 combines with J gene TRBJ2-7; D is ambiguous. Trimming left V 1 base short and J 6 bases short, with 13 bases between. CDR1 SGHTA and CDR2 FQGNSA come from the germline V gene. The CDR3 has 14 amino acids. The DNA of the CDR3 is TGTGCCAGCAGCTTAGACAAGGGTGGCGCCGAGCAGTACTTC. Translation: CASSLDKGGAEQYF.

This clonotype is a singleton in its sample. J is TRBJ1-2 and V is TRBV7-8; D might be TRBD1 (5 bases). V was pared by 4 bases and J by 7 bases, with 13 bases between. This CDR3 spans 13 amino acids. CDR1 is SGHVS and CDR2 is FQNEAQ in the germline V gene. The CDR3 sequence: CASSSYGAAGYTF. Here the CDR3 DNA reads TGTGCCAGCAGCTCATATGGGGCAGCTGGCTACACCTTC. Full variable domain (rest looked up from reference TRBV7-8 and TRBJ1-2): GAGVSQSPRYKVAKRGQDVALRCDPISGHVSLFWYQQALGQGPEFLTYFQNEAQLDKSGLPSDRFFAERPEGSVSTLKIQRTQQEDSAVYLCASSSYGAAGYTFGSGTRLTVV.

This clonotype was picked up a small number of times. This chain connects TRBV29-1 to TRBJ2-7; 9 bases agree with TRBD2. The ends lost 6 bases at V and 0 bases at J; junction bases unmatched: 6. The CDR3 length is 14 residues. The V gene's germline CDR1 is SQVTM and CDR2 ANQGSEA. The DNA of the CDR3 is TGCAGCGTGGCTGGACTAGCGAACTCCTACGAGCAGTACTTC. Protein: CSVAGLANSYEQYF.

This clonotype has a count of ten or more. The chain employs TRBV11-2 and TRBJ2-5, with TRBD1 matching over 12 bases. The CDR3 runs to 16 residues. In germline, CDR1 is SGHAT, CDR2 FQNNGV. The J segment lost 5 bases and the V segment lost 0 bases, leaving 4 bases of the junction unmatched. CDR3: CASSLEGTGGRETQYF. In nucleotides, the CDR3 is TGTGCCAGCAGCTTAGAGGGGACAGGGGGCCGGGAGACCCAGTACTTC.

The V call is TRBV10-3, the J call TRBJ2-2, with a possible D match to TRBD1 (6 bases). V was cut by 7 bases and J by 3 bases, with 15 bases left in between. Germline V gene data show CDR1 as ENHRY and CDR2 as SYGVKD. The CDR3 contains 15 residues. The CDR3 loop is CAINNRDTYTGELFF. As DNA, the CDR3 is TGTGCCATCAACAACCGGGACACATACACCGGGGAGCTGTTTTTT.

There are many counts of this clonotype. V is TRBV28 and J is TRBJ1-1; D not resolved. V lost 6 bases, J lost 1 base, and 9 bases lay in between. The germline V gene has CDR1 MDHEN and CDR2 SYDVKM. CDR3 length: 13 amino acids. The CDR3 sequence: CASSLKGNTEAFF. Written as DNA, the CDR3 is TGTGCCAGCAGCTTAAAGGGGAACACTGAAGCTTTCTTT. The entire variable domain, with the rest obtained from reference TRBV28 and TRBJ1-1, is as follows: DVKVTQSSRYLVKRTGEKVFLECVQDMDHENMFWYRQDPGLGLRLIYFSYDVKMKEKGDIPEGYSVSREKKERFSLILESASTNQTSMYLCASSLKGNTEAFFGQGTRLTVV.

There are many counts of this clonotype. This CDR3 is CASSRPHNSPLHF. CDR3 sequence (DNA): TGTGCCAGCAGCCGCCCCCATAATTCACCCCTCCACTTT. The V and J genes are TRBV28 and TRBJ1-6; D unclear. The CDR3 has 13 residues. Germline loops: CDR1 MDHEN, CDR2 SYDVKM. Trimming took 6 bases from V and 5 from J, leaving 8 bases between them.

This clonotype has a handful of counts. V and J are TRBV6-2 or TRBV6-3 and TRBJ2-4, with D unresolved. The CDR3 covers 15 residues. With 0 bases removed from V and 0 bases from J, the gap between germline ends came to 6 bases. Germline V gene lookup returns CDR1 MNHEY and CDR2 SVGEGT. CDR3 DNA: TGTGCCAGCAGTTACTCCGGGCGAGCCAAAAACATTCAGTACTTC. Its protein is CASSYSGRAKNIQYF.

The table lists this clonotype with many counts. The CDR3 here is CASSRSGTRYEETQYF. The CDR3 DNA sequence: TGTGCCAGCAGTCGGTCCGGGACTAGATATGAGGAGACCCAGTACTTC. The V gene is TRBV27, the J gene TRBJ2-5; 8 bases are a match to TRBD2. Germline assignment: CDR1 MNHEY and CDR2 SMNVEV (reference sequence). This CDR3 region has 16 residues. Unmatched junction bases numbered 13, after V lost 5 bases and J lost 5 bases.

There are a few counts of this clonotype. The chain has TRBV10-3 and TRBJ2-1; TRBD2 matches 8 bases. The CDR3 runs 17 residues. Germline V gives CDR1 ENHRY, CDR2 SYGVKD. Trimming took 2 bases from V and 3 from J; bases not matched to a gene: 9. CDR3 nucleotides: TGTGCCATCAGTGAGGCCCGGGGCGGGGGGAGCTACAATGAGCAGTTCTTC. It specifies CAISEARGGGSYNEQFF.

The rearrangement joins TRBV30 to TRBJ1-2; D is unclear. From germline, CDR1 is GTSNPN and CDR2 SVGIG (reference sequence). Trimming pared 0 bases from V and 4 bases from J, leaving 6 bases between. This CDR3 region has 12 residues. The CDR3 DNA sequence: TGTGCCTGGAGTGTAGATGGCTATGGCTACACCTTC. It specifies CAWSVDGYGYTF.

V is TRBV18 and J is TRBJ1-6; maybe TRBD1 (5 bases). The CDR3 has 14 residues. The germline V gene encodes CDR1 KGHSH and CDR2 LQKENI. The ends were cut back, 6 bases at V and 7 bases at J, with 13 bases in the middle. CDR3 in amino acids: CASSATEQNSPLHF. In nucleotides, the CDR3 is TGTGCCAGCTCCGCGACAGAACAGAATTCACCCCTCCACTTT.

The sample holds many counts of this clonotype. V gene TRBV12-3 or TRBV12-4 combines with J gene TRBJ2-2; a possible D gene is TRBD2 (7 bases). This CDR3 is 16 amino acids long. The V end was cut by 7 bases, the J end by 3 bases, with 18 bases between. The CDR3 sequence is CASTLWGGTDTGELFF. DNA for the CDR3: TGTGCCAGCACACTCTGGGGGGGCACGGACACCGGGGAGCTGTTTTTT.

Of note for this clonotype: This clone may be a read error of a much larger clone one base away. The V gene is TRBV20-1, the J gene TRBJ2-5, with unresolved D. Trimming shortened V by 6 bases and J by 2 bases, and 13 bases separated the two germline ends. Germline CDR1 DFQATT, CDR2 SNEGSKA (reference sequence). This CDR3 spans 13 amino acids. The CDR3 here is CSATESGQETQYF. The CDR3 nucleotides are TGCAGTGCCACAGAGAGTGGACAAGAGACCCAGTACTTC.

There are many counts of this clonotype. The V and J genes are TRBV27 and TRBJ1-2, with TRBD1 matching 10 bases. V lost 5 bases and J lost 5; bases outside the gene matches: 8. There are 15 residues in the CDR3. Germline-derived CDR1 and CDR2 are MNHEY and SMNVEV (reference sequence). This chain's CDR3 is CASSPGQGEGYGYTF. For the CDR3, the DNA is TGTGCCAGCAGTCCAGGACAGGGGGAGGGGTATGGCTACACCTTC.

The genes are TRBV7-9 and TRBJ2-7; D unresolved. Germline V CDR1 and CDR2: SEHNR, FQNEAQ (reference sequence). CDR3 size: 16 residues. V was trimmed by 4 bases and J by 0 bases, leaving 16 bases between them. The CDR3 DNA reads as TGTGCCAGCAGCTCCCCCGGGCAGACGAGCTCCTACGAGCAGTACTTC. It codes for CASSSPGQTSSYEQYF.

The V and J genes are TRBV20-1 and TRBJ1-5; 7 bases align to TRBD1. The germline V gene encodes CDR1 DFQATT and CDR2 SNEGSKA (reference sequence). J was trimmed by 4 bases and V by 5 bases; bases with no gene match: 11. This CDR3 is built from 15 residues. The CDR3 sequence is CSAYWSAGGNQPQHF. In DNA form, the CDR3 reads TGCAGTGCTTATTGGTCGGCAGGGGGAAATCAGCCCCAGCATTTT.

This clonotype was found a few times. This chain links TRBV3-1 with TRBJ1-1; the D gene is possibly TRBD1 (5 bases). The CDR3 sequence is 14 residues long. V gave up 5 bases and J gave up 2 bases, with 12 bases separating them. Germline V lookup: CDR1 LGHDT, CDR2 YNNKEL (reference sequence). The CDR3 sequence: CASSNQGINTEAFF. CDR3 coding DNA: TGTGCCAGCAGCAACCAGGGAATTAACACTGAAGCTTTCTTT.

This clonotype was picked up many times. The gene calls are TRBV12-3 or TRBV12-4 and TRBJ1-1; TRBD1 is a possible D gene (5 bases). The CDR3 length is 15 residues. Between the trimmed V and J ends, which lost 4 bases and 9 bases, there was a span of 21 bases. CDR3 nucleotide sequence: TGTGCCAGCAGTTCGACGGAGGGGAGCGAACGTAAAGCTTTCTTT. It encodes CASSSTEGSERKAFF.

This clonotype was observed at least ten times. CDR3 protein: CASSYGGAMNTEAFF. CDR3 DNA: TGTGCCAGCAGCTACGGGGGAGCTATGAACACTGAAGCTTTCTTT. The rearrangement joins TRBV6-2 or TRBV6-3 to TRBJ1-1; D is perhaps TRBD1 (5 bases). The CDR3 spans 15 residues. Germline lookup yields CDR1 MNHEY and CDR2 SVGEGT. Between the trimmed V and J ends, which lost 6 bases and 0 bases, there was a span of 14 bases.

This clonotype showed up just a few times. The gene calls are TRBV4-2 and TRBJ2-5; maybe TRBD2 (5 bases). V was shortened by 4 bases and J by 5 bases, with 11 bases between the two germline ends. CDR1 is LGHNA and CDR2 is YNFKEQ in the germline V gene. CDR3 length: 13 amino acids. The CDR3 region is CASSPDLGETQYF. The CDR3 DNA reads TGTGCCAGCAGCCCGGACTTGGGGGAGACCCAGTACTTC.

The chain couples TRBV28 to TRBJ2-5; 11 bases fit TRBD1. Per the germline V gene, CDR1 is MDHEN and CDR2 is SYDVKM. The CDR3 extends over 15 amino acids. Unmatched junction bases numbered 7, after V lost 5 bases and J lost 5 bases. CDR3 sequence (DNA): TGTGCCAGCAGTACCGGACAGGGGGCCAGGGAGACCCAGTACTTC. This gives the protein CASSTGQGARETQYF.

This clonotype was counted only a few times. V is TRBV20-1 and J is TRBJ1-5, with D perhaps TRBD1 (6 bases). From germline, CDR1 is DFQATT and CDR2 SNEGSKA (reference sequence). The CDR3 length is 13 residues. V lost 4 bases and J lost 5, with 12 bases in between. The CDR3 nucleotides read TGCAGTGCTATTTCAGGGGTGGATCAGCCCCAGCATTTT. Its protein is CSAISGVDQPQHF.

This rearrangement joins TRBV14 to TRBJ2-7, with 8 bases identical to TRBD2. CDR1 SGHDN and CDR2 FVKESK come from the germline V gene. The CDR3 runs 15 residues. Trimming at V came to 4 bases and at J to 4 bases, leaving 9 bases not matched to a gene. CDR3 nucleotide sequence: TGTGCCAGCAGCCCCTCGGGCGGGGGGACATACGAGCAGTACTTC. This encodes CASSPSGGGTYEQYF.

This chain links TRBV7-9 with TRBJ1-1; D is undetermined. Looked up from germline, CDR1 is SEHNR and CDR2 is FQNEAQ (reference sequence). This CDR3 region has 14 residues. The V end was cut by 5 bases, the J end by 0 bases, with 10 bases between. CDR3 sequence: CASSPSAMNTEAFF. DNA of the CDR3: TGTGCCAGCAGCCCCTCGGCTATGAACACTGAAGCTTTCTTT.

The chain has TRBV6-5 and TRBJ1-1; D is unresolved. V lost 3 bases, J lost 3 bases, and 8 bases lay in between. CDR1 and CDR2 (germline): MNHEY, SVGAGI. The CDR3 covers 13 residues. The chain's CDR3 is CASSYNPDTEAFF. CDR3 coding DNA: TGTGCCAGCAGTTATAACCCGGACACTGAAGCTTTCTTT.

This clonotype was recorded many times. This chain links TRBV9 with TRBJ2-5; D tentatively reads TRBD1 or TRBD2 (5 bases each). Germline V gene lookup returns CDR1 SGDLS and CDR2 YYNGEE. The CDR3 is 14 residues long. Between the trimmed V and J ends, which lost 3 bases and 1 base, there was a span of 10 bases. The CDR3 sequence: CASSGGGGQETQYF. The DNA for the CDR3 is TGTGCCAGCAGCGGCGGTGGGGGCCAAGAGACCCAGTACTTC. Looking up the rest from reference TRBV9 and TRBJ2-5 gives the full variable domain: DSGVTQTPKHLITATGQRVTLRCSPRSGDLSVYWYQQSLDQGLQFLIQYYNGEERAKGNILERFSAQQFPDLHSELNLSSLELGDSALYFCASSGGGGQETQYFGPGTRLLVL.